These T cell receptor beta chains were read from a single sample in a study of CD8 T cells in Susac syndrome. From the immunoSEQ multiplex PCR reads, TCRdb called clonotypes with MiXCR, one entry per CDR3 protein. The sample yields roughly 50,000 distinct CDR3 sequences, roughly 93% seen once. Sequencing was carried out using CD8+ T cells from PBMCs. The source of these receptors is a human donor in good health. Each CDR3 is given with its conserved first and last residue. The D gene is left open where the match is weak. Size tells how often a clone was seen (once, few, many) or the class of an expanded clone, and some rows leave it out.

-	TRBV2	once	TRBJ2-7	CASRTFVSGVAYEQYF	TGTGCCAGCAGGACATTCGTGTCGGGCGTAGCCTACGAGCAGTACTTC
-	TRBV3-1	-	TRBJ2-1	CTSSQGRTRNEQFF	TGTACCAGCAGCCAAGGACGGACGAGAAATGAGCAGTTCTTC
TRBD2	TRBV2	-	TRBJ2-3	CASSAEAGGSTDTQYF	TGTGCCAGCAGCGCCGAAGCGGGAGGGAGCACAGATACGCAGTATTTT
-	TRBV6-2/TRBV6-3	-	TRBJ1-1	CASSYSREAFF	TGTGCCAGCAGTTACTCGAGGGAAGCTTTCTTT
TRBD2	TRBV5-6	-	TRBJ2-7	CASSLPGTSGRGEQYF	TGTGCCAGCAGCCTGCCCGGGACTAGCGGGAGAGGTGAGCAGTACTTC
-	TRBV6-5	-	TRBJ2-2	CASKGQYTNTGELFF	TGTGCCAGCAAAGGCCAGTACACGAACACCGGGGAGCTGTTTTTT
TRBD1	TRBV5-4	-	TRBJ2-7	CASSLDRGLYEQYF	TGTGCCAGCAGCTTGGACAGGGGGCTCTACGAGCAGTACTTC
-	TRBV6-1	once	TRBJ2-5	CASGNKKETQYF	TGTGCCAGCGGGAACAAAAAAGAGACCCAGTACTTC
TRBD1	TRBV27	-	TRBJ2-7	CASSFTTGTGIRGEQYF	TGTGCCAGCAGTTTCACGACAGGGACAGGGATACGAGGGGAGCAGTACTTC
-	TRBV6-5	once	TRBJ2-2	CASSYRISVTGELFF	TGTGCCAGCAGTTACCGAATTTCTGTAACCGGGGAGCTGTTTTTT
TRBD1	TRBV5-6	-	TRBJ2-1	CASSRRDREQFF	TGTGCCAGCAGCCGTCGGGACAGGGAGCAGTTCTTC
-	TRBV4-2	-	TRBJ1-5	CASSQDGGFNQPQHF	TGTGCCAGCAGCCAAGATGGGGGCTTCAATCAGCCCCAGCATTTT
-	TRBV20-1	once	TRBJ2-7	CSARQPLQEEQYF	TGCAGTGCTAGACAGCCCCTCCAGGAGGAGCAGTACTTC
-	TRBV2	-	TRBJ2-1	CASRISPEQFF	TGTGCCAGCAGAATATCACCTGAGCAGTTCTTC
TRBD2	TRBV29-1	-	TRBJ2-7	CSVVSGGVRSYEQYF	TGCAGCGTTGTCTCTGGGGGGGTTCGCTCCTACGAGCAGTACTTC
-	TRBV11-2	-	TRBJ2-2	CASSLDGRGLAGELFF	TGTGCCAGCAGCTTAGATGGTCGAGGCTTGGCCGGGGAGCTGTTTTTT
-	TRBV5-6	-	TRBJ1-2	CASSLGRLGGYTF	TGTGCCAGCAGCTTGGGGAGGCTGGGGGGCTACACCTTC
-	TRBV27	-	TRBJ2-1	CASSRDTSSYNEQFF	TGTGCCAGCAGCCGGGACACGAGCTCCTACAATGAGCAGTTCTTC
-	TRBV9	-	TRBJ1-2	CASSVDQGSSYGYTF	TGTGCCAGCAGCGTAGACCAGGGGTCCTCCTATGGCTACACCTTC
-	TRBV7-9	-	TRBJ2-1	CASSWDNEQFF	TGTGCCAGCAGTTGGGATAACGAGCAGTTCTTC
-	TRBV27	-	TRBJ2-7	CASSDLDNYEQYF	TGTGCCAGCAGTGACTTAGACAACTACGAGCAGTACTTC
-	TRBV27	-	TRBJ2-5	CASSPQGWETQYF	TGTGCCAGCAGTCCGCAGGGTTGGGAGACCCAGTACTTC
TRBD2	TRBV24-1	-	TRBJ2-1	CATSGSLSGLAGGGYNEQFF	TGTGCCACCAGTGGATCTTTATCAGGACTAGCGGGAGGGGGTTACAATGAGCAGTTCTTC
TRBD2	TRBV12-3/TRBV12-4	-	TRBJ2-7	CASLLAGSSYEQYF	TGTGCCAGCTTACTAGCGGGTAGCTCCTACGAGCAGTACTTC
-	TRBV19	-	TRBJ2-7	CASSSNRVFLPSEQYF	TGTGCCAGTAGTTCCAACAGGGTTTTCCTCCCCTCCGAGCAGTACTTC
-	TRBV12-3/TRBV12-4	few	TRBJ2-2	CASMETGELFF	TGTGCCAGCATGGAGACCGGGGAGCTGTTTTTT
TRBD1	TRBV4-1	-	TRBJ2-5	CASSQWGQGQETQYF	TGCGCCAGCAGCCAATGGGGACAGGGCCAAGAGACCCAGTACTTC
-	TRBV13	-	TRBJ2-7	CASSLGRDYEQYF	TGTGCCAGCAGCTTAGGGAGGGATTACGAGCAGTACTTC
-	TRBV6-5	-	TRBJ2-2	CASSSRGRGTGELFF	TGTGCCAGCAGTTCGAGGGGGAGAGGGACCGGGGAGCTGTTTTTT
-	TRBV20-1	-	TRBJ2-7	CSAPGAAYEQYF	TGCAGTGCCCCGGGAGCTGCCTACGAGCAGTACTTC
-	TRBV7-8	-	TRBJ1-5	CASSSGARNQPQHF	TGTGCCAGCAGTTCGGGGGCGAGGAATCAGCCCCAGCATTTT
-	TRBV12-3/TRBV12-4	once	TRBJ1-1	CASSFSTEAFF	TGTGCCAGCAGTTTCAGCACTGAAGCTTTCTTT
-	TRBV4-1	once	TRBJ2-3	CASSQHRALTDTQYF	TGCGCCAGCAGCCAACACCGGGCCCTCACAGATACGCAGTATTTT
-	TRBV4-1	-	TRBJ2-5	CASSQSGLTQETQYF	TGCGCCAGCAGCCAATCGGGACTGACACAAGAGACCCAGTACTTC
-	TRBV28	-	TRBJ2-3	CASSLERDTQYF	TGTGCCAGCAGTTTAGAGAGAGATACGCAGTATTTT
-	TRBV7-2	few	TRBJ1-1	CASNYGNTEAFF	TGTGCCAGCAACTACGGGAACACTGAAGCTTTCTTT
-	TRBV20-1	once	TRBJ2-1	CSARGSSIEQFF	TGCAGTGCTAGAGGTTCTTCCATCGAGCAGTTCTTC
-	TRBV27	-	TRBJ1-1	CASRLLGGAGTEAFF	TGTGCCAGCAGACTTCTAGGGGGGGCCGGCACTGAAGCTTTCTTT
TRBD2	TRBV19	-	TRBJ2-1	CASSSRDYPSDEQFF	TGTGCCAGTAGTAGCCGGGACTACCCATCTGATGAGCAGTTCTTC
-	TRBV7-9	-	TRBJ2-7	CASSSGALYEQYF	TGTGCCAGCAGCTCCGGGGCCCTCTACGAGCAGTACTTC
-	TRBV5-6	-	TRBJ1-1	CASSQGTNTEAFF	TGTGCCAGCAGCCAAGGTACGAACACTGAAGCTTTCTTT
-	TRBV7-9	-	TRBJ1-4	CASSFSAWTVDNEKLFF	TGTGCCAGCAGCTTCAGTGCATGGACAGTCGACAATGAAAAACTGTTTTTT
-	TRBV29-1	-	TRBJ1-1	CSVDPLRLNTEAFF	TGCAGCGTTGACCCCCTCAGATTGAACACTGAAGCTTTCTTT
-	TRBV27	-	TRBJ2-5	CASSFFIGPQETQYF	TGTGCCAGCAGTTTCTTTATTGGGCCCCAAGAGACCCAGTACTTC
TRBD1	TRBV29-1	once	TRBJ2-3	CSVEGQGAIDTQYF	TGCAGCGTTGAAGGACAGGGGGCTATAGATACGCAGTATTTT
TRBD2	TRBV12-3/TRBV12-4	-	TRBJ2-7	CASRALAGPYEQYF	TGTGCCAGCAGAGCTCTAGCGGGGCCATACGAGCAGTACTTC
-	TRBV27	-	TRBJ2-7	CASSYPARRGYEQYF	TGTGCCAGCAGTTACCCCGCCCGGAGGGGGTACGAGCAGTACTTC
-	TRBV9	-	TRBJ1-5	CASSVGDTPGPQHF	TGTGCCAGCAGCGTAGGGGACACCCCAGGGCCCCAGCATTTT
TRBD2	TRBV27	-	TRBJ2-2	CASSLWGGRAATGELFF	TGTGCCAGCAGTTTATGGGGCGGGAGGGCCGCCACCGGGGAGCTGTTTTTT
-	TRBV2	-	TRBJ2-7	CASRDHYEQYF	TGTGCCAGCCGGGACCACTACGAGCAGTACTTC
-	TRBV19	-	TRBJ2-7	CASSITDLSQQYF	TGTGCCAGTAGTATTACAGACCTCTCGCAGCAGTACTTC
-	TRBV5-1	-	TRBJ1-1	CASSSLTGENTEAFF	TGCGCCAGCAGCTCACTAACCGGAGAGAACACTGAAGCTTTCTTT